The 30 T cell receptor beta chains below come from one sample, sequenced in a study of vaccination effects on CD4 cells after COVID-19. The antigens these receptors bind are not known. Method: immunoSEQ multiplex PCR; TCRdb's copy keeps in-frame clones and lacks some. The table has approximately 28,000 clones, over 65% seen once. Viral peptide pools were used in the ViraFEST assay to expand antigen-specific CD4+ T cells, and sequencing came afterward. With more than 9 days of culture completed, CD4+ T cells were isolated. As their vaccination, participants received two doses of either BNT162b2 or mRNA-1273. The sequences come from CD4+ T cells from PBMCs cultured with HCoV-NL63 spike peptides, collected after COVID-19 vaccination. Source of these receptors: a human donor who received a COVID-19 vaccine.

This sequence joins TRBV7-9 and TRBJ1-1; D might be TRBD1 (5 bases). The CDR3 is made up of 14 amino acids. Germline assignment: CDR1 SEHNR and CDR2 FQNEAQ (reference sequence). V gave up 0 bases and J gave up 4 bases, with 9 bases separating them. Here the CDR3 reads CASSLATGGTEAFF. The CDR3 nucleotides read TGTGCCAGCAGCTTAGCAACCGGGGGCACTGAAGCTTTCTTT.

V usage is TRBV12-5 and J usage is TRBJ2-7, with TRBD1 identical over 8 bases. From germline, CDR1 is LGHNT and CDR2 FRNRAP. This CDR3 spans 16 amino acids. Trimming cost V 1 base and J 3 bases; bases outside gene matches: 8. CDR3 loop: CASGLAPGTGDYEQYF. The CDR3 nucleotides read TGTGCTAGTGGTTTGGCCCCCGGGACAGGTGACTACGAGCAGTACTTC.

This clone occurred a few times. This rearrangement joins TRBV11-2 to TRBJ2-1, with D perhaps TRBD2 (6 bases). V lost 1 base, J lost 2 bases, and 12 bases lay in between. Looked up from germline, CDR1 is SGHAT and CDR2 is FQNNGV. CDR3 size: 16 residues. CDR3 sequence: CASSLADAGTYNEQFF. CDR3 DNA: TGTGCCAGCAGCTTAGCTGACGCGGGGACCTACAATGAGCAGTTCTTC.

The chain combines TRBV6-5 with TRBJ1-2; D not certain. The CDR3 has 14 amino acids. Germline assignment: CDR1 MNHEY and CDR2 SVGAGI. Trimming pared 6 bases from V and 1 base from J, leaving 12 bases between. CDR3 nucleotide sequence: TGTGCCAGCAGGGGATCCGCCAATAACTATGGCTACACCTTC. Its translation is CASRGSANNYGYTF.

This clone came up once. The chain recombines TRBV6-4 with TRBJ2-3, with TRBD2 matching 11 bases. Germline V gene sequence: CDR1 MRHNA, CDR2 SNTAGT. The V gene end was trimmed by 5 bases and the J gene end by 0 bases; junction bases not matched to a gene: 1. The CDR3 runs to 15 residues. The CDR3 sequence: CASSRTSGSTDTQYF. As DNA, the CDR3 is TGTGCCAGCAGTAGGACTAGCGGGAGCACAGATACGCAGTATTTT.

This clone appeared a few times. V is TRBV4-2 and J is TRBJ2-7; 7 bases agree with TRBD1. Germline-derived CDR1 and CDR2 are LGHNA and YNFKEQ. This CDR3 spans 16 amino acids. The V and J ends lost 2 bases and 2 bases, in that order; junction bases with no gene match: 9. CDR3 loop: CASSQSSGRGTYEQYF. The CDR3 coding sequence is TGTGCCAGCAGCCAAAGTTCGGGCAGGGGGACCTACGAGCAGTACTTC.

The chain carries TRBV4-1 and TRBJ1-1; possibly TRBD1 for D (5 bases). The CDR3 is 15 residues long. With 4 bases removed from V and 3 bases from J, the gap between germline ends came to 15 bases. In germline, CDR1 is MGHRA, CDR2 YSYEKL. Written as DNA, the CDR3 is TGCGCCAGCAGCCCGGGGGGGAACGCGGACACTGAAGCTTTCTTT. Encoded protein: CASSPGGNADTEAFF.

This clone appeared once. CDR3: CASGFSGSSYEQYF. CDR3 in DNA: TGTGCCAGCGGTTTCAGCGGGAGTTCCTACGAGCAGTACTTC. The chain is built from TRBV6-5 and TRBJ2-7; 8 nucleotides align to TRBD2. The junction had 7 bases not matched to a gene; V was cut back by 8 bases and J by 1 base. CDR3 length equals 14 residues. Germline loops: CDR1 MNHEY, CDR2 SVGAGI.

This clone was detected a few times. J is TRBJ1-6 and V is TRBV27, with D tentatively TRBD1 (5 bases). This CDR3 is 17 amino acids long. V was cut by 5 bases and J by 10 bases, with 24 bases left in between. CDR1 and CDR2 from the germline V gene are MNHEY and SMNVEV (reference sequence). CDR3: CASSLLPPSGRESPLHF. For the CDR3, the DNA is TGTGCCAGCAGTCTCCTTCCCCCCTCGGGACGAGAATCACCCCTCCACTTT.

The V and J genes are TRBV6-2 or TRBV6-3 and TRBJ2-3, with TRBD2 matching 9 bases. CDR1 is MNHEY and CDR2 is SVGEGT in the germline V gene. V lost 5 bases, J lost 2 bases, and 8 bases stayed unmatched. CDR3 length: 16 residues. The CDR3 nucleotides read TGTGCCAGCAGTGATTCGACTAGCGGTCTCACAGATACGCAGTATTTT. It is translated as CASSDSTSGLTDTQYF.

This CDR3 reads CSVGPGNTEAFF. The DNA of the CDR3 is TGCAGCGTTGGGCCGGGGAACACTGAAGCTTTCTTT. The chain uses TRBV29-1 and TRBJ1-1; D gene unclear. CDR1 and CDR2 (germline): SQVTM, ANQGSEA. CDR3 length equals 12 residues. V lost 4 bases and J lost 1, with 7 bases in between.

This clone occurred a few times. The V call is TRBV10-3, the J call TRBJ2-7, with 9 bases that match TRBD1. The CDR3 length is 14 residues. Germline assignment: CDR1 ENHRY and CDR2 SYGVKD. Trimming cost V 6 bases and J 2 bases; bases outside gene matches: 5. The CDR3 is CAIRRTGETYEQYF. For the CDR3, the DNA is TGTGCCATCAGGAGGACAGGGGAAACCTACGAGCAGTACTTC.

The chain has TRBV6-1 and TRBJ2-6; no definite D call. The V end lost 2 bases, the J end lost 4 bases, and 12 bases lay between the germline ends. The CDR3 is made up of 16 amino acids. Germline V gene sequence: CDR1 MNHNS, CDR2 SASEGT. This chain's CDR3 is CASSEYSATGANVLTF. Here the CDR3 DNA reads TGTGCCAGCAGTGAATATTCGGCGACCGGGGCCAACGTCCTGACTTTC.

The chain is built from TRBV19 and TRBJ2-1; D is possibly TRBD1 or TRBD2 (5 bases each). Deletions cut 5 bases from V and 5 bases from J, with 10 bases between. CDR1 LNHDA and CDR2 SQIVND come from the germline V gene (reference sequence). There are 13 residues in the CDR3. CDR3 sequence reads: CASSGTADNEQFF. In DNA form, the CDR3 reads TGTGCCAGTAGTGGGACGGCGGACAATGAGCAGTTCTTC. Complete variable domain (other parts from reference TRBV19 and TRBJ2-1): DGGITQSPKYLFRKEGQNVTLSCEQNLNHDAMYWYRQDPGQGLRLIYYSQIVNDFQKGDIAEGYSVSREKKESFPLTVTSAQKNPTAFYLCASSGTADNEQFFGPGTRLTVL.

This clone came up once. The chain combines TRBV24-1 with TRBJ2-7, with 15 bases that match TRBD2. V shed 2 bases and J 5 bases; nucleotides not matched to a gene: 15. CDR1 is KGHDR and CDR2 is SFDVKD in the germline V gene. The CDR3 is 20 amino acids. The CDR3 region has the DNA TGTGCCACCAGTGATTCCCCGGGACTAGCGGGAGGCCCAGGGGCCAACGAGCAGTACTTC. Encoded protein: CATSDSPGLAGGPGANEQYF.

This chain uses TRBV7-8 with TRBJ1-1; D gene ambiguous. V was pared by 0 bases and J by 2 bases, with 7 bases between. CDR3 length: 14 residues. Germline values: CDR1 SGHVS, CDR2 FQNEAQ. This CDR3 is CASSLAETNTEAFF. The CDR3 DNA reads as TGTGCCAGCAGCTTAGCCGAGACAAACACTGAAGCTTTCTTT.

The V call is TRBV7-2, the J call TRBJ1-1, with D possibly matching TRBD1 (5 bases). The CDR3 length is 14 residues. Germline CDR1 SGHTA, CDR2 FQGNSA. V dropped 6 bases and J dropped 1 base, with 12 bases sitting between them. The CDR3, as DNA: TGTGCCAGCAGGGATCGACAGCCGAACACTGAAGCTTTCTTT. It is translated as CASRDRQPNTEAFF.

This clone was picked up a small number of times. This chain uses TRBV30 with TRBJ1-6; TRBD1 aligns across 10 bases. J was trimmed by 0 bases and V by 1 base; bases with no gene match: 6. Looked up from germline, CDR1 is GTSNPN and CDR2 is SVGIG (reference sequence). This CDR3 has 18 residues. The CDR3 DNA reads as TGTGCCTGGAGTGGGGACAGGGGAAGGAGCTCCTATAATTCACCCCTCCACTTT. This translates into CAWSGDRGRSSYNSPLHF. Together with reference TRBV30 and TRBJ1-6, the CDR3 gives the full variable domain: SQTIHQWPATLVQPVGSPLSLECTVEGTSNPNLYWYRQAAGRGLQLLFYSVGIGQISSEVPQNLSASRPQDRQFILSSKKLLLSDSGFYLCAWSGDRGRSSYNSPLHFGNGTRLTVT.

V is TRBV11-2 and J is TRBJ2-3, with 7 bases lining up with TRBD2. Germline CDR1 reads SGHAT; CDR2 reads FQNNGV. J was trimmed by 12 bases and V by 0 bases; bases with no gene match: 12. The length of the CDR3 is 15 residues. The CDR3 protein is CASSLEVLRESPQYF. The CDR3 region has the DNA TGTGCCAGCAGCTTAGAGGTCTTGCGGGAGAGCCCCCAGTATTTT. Complete variable domain (other parts from reference TRBV11-2 and TRBJ2-3): EAGVAQSPRYKIIEKRQSVAFWCNPISGHATLYWYQQILGQGPKLLIQFQNNGVVDDSQLPKDRFSAERLKGVDSTLKIQPAKLEDSAVYLCASSLEVLRESPQYFGPGTRLTVL.

This clone was seen a few times. The rearrangement joins TRBV19 to TRBJ2-1; 13 positions match TRBD2. Germline V lookup: CDR1 LNHDA, CDR2 SQIVND (reference sequence). This CDR3 is built from 18 residues. V lost 6 bases to trimming and J lost 1 base; unmatched junction nucleotides: 9. CDR3 loop: CASSSLLAGGTSYNEQFF. CDR3 coding DNA: TGTGCCAGTAGCAGTCTACTAGCGGGAGGGACTTCCTACAATGAGCAGTTCTTC. Full variable domain (missing parts from reference TRBV19 and TRBJ2-1): DGGITQSPKYLFRKEGQNVTLSCEQNLNHDAMYWYRQDPGQGLRLIYYSQIVNDFQKGDIAEGYSVSREKKESFPLTVTSAQKNPTAFYLCASSSLLAGGTSYNEQFFGPGTRLTVL.

This rearrangement joins TRBV7-8 to TRBJ1-6; D uncertain. V was trimmed by 5 bases and J by 9 bases, leaving 11 bases between them. From germline, CDR1 is SGHVS and CDR2 FQNEAQ. The CDR3 extends over 13 amino acids. CDR3 sequence: CASSPGPVSPLHF. In DNA form, the CDR3 reads TGTGCCAGCAGCCCCGGCCCCGTTTCACCCCTCCACTTT. Full variable domain (outside the CDR3, taken from reference TRBV7-8 and TRBJ1-6): GAGVSQSPRYKVAKRGQDVALRCDPISGHVSLFWYQQALGQGPEFLTYFQNEAQLDKSGLPSDRFFAERPEGSVSTLKIQRTQQEDSAVYLCASSPGPVSPLHFGNGTRLTVT.

The genes are TRBV7-2 and TRBJ2-5; 10 bases align to TRBD2. After removal of 4 bases from V and 5 bases from J, the junction contained 7 bases not matched to a gene. The germline gives CDR1 SGHTA, CDR2 FQGNSA. The CDR3 runs 15 residues. The CDR3 DNA reads TGTGCCAGCAGCTGGAGCGGGGGGGCACGGGAGACCCAGTACTTC. Residues: CASSWSGGARETQYF.

The chain links TRBV12-3 or TRBV12-4 to TRBJ2-5; D gene ambiguous. The CDR3 runs to 11 residues. V was shortened by 2 bases and J by 2 bases, with 0 bases between the two germline ends. CDR3 amino acids: CASSLQETQYF. CDR3 DNA sequence: TGTGCCAGCAGTTTACAAGAGACCCAGTACTTC.

V gene TRBV6-5 combines with J gene TRBJ2-2, with D unclear. CDR1 MNHEY and CDR2 SVGAGI come from the germline V gene. V was pared by 7 bases and J by 4 bases, with 16 bases between. The CDR3 extends over 15 amino acids. The CDR3 is CASTVAEGVTGELFF. For the CDR3, the DNA is TGTGCCAGCACGGTTGCAGAAGGCGTCACCGGGGAGCTGTTTTTT.

The V and J genes are TRBV6-5 and TRBJ1-1, with 10 bases matching TRBD1. Trimming at V came to 2 bases and at J to 3 bases, leaving 6 bases not matched to a gene. The CDR3 has 16 residues. CDR1 MNHEY and CDR2 SVGAGI come from the germline V gene. As DNA, the CDR3 is TGTGCCAGCAGTTACCTGACAGGGGGCGGTCACACTGAAGCTTTCTTT. Protein product: CASSYLTGGGHTEAFF.

This clone appeared a few times. The chain recombines TRBV12-3 or TRBV12-4 with TRBJ1-1, with 9 bases fitting TRBD1. After removal of 5 bases from V and 11 bases from J, the junction contained 9 bases not matched to a gene. This CDR3 has 13 residues. CDR3 residues: CASSLTTGGLAFF. Written as DNA, the CDR3 is TGTGCCAGCAGTCTTACCACAGGGGGCTTGGCTTTCTTT.

The J gene is TRBJ2-1, the V gene TRBV15; TRBD2 might be the D (6 bases). Germline CDR1 is LNHNV and CDR2 is YYDKDF (reference sequence). CDR3 length: 17 residues. The ends were cut back, 0 bases at V and 0 bases at J, with 12 bases in the middle. CDR3 DNA sequence: TGTGCCACCAGCAGAGAGAGTAGCGGATTCTCCTACAATGAGCAGTTCTTC. It codes for CATSRESSGFSYNEQFF.

This clone was counted only a few times. The chain uses TRBV7-8 and TRBJ1-2; 7 positions match TRBD1. The V gene's germline CDR1 is SGHVS and CDR2 FQNEAQ. The V segment lost 2 bases and the J segment 6 bases; nucleotides outside the gene matches: 9. The CDR3 spans 15 residues. For the CDR3, the DNA is TGTGCCAGCAGCTTACCCGGCAGGGGGAGGGATGGCTACACCTTC. Translating it yields CASSLPGRGRDGYTF.

The gene calls are TRBV5-1 and TRBJ2-1; 12 bases match TRBD2. V lost 4 bases to trimming and J lost 5 bases; unmatched junction nucleotides: 10. CDR1 SGHRS and CDR2 YFSETQ come from the germline V gene. This CDR3 region has 17 residues. CDR3 protein: CASSQTLAGGLNNEQFF. The DNA for the CDR3 is TGCGCCAGCAGCCAAACACTAGCGGGAGGCCTAAACAATGAGCAGTTCTTC.

The chain has TRBV5-6 and TRBJ1-1; a weak D match, TRBD1 (6 bases). Between the trimmed V and J ends, which lost 2 bases and 1 base, there was a span of 15 bases. In germline, CDR1 is SGHDT, CDR2 YYEEEE. The CDR3 length is 16 residues. CDR3 DNA sequence: TGTGCCAGCAGCTTATATCCGGGACACCAGAACACTGAAGCTTTCTTT. It codes for CASSLYPGHQNTEAFF.